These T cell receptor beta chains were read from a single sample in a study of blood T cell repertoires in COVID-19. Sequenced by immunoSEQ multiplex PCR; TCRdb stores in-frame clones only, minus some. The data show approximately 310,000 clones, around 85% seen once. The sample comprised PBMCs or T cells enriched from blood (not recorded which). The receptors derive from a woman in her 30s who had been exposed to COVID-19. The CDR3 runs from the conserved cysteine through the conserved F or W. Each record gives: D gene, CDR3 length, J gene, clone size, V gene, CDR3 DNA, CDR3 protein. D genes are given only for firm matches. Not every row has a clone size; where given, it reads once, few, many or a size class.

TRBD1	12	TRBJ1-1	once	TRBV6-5	TGTGCCAGCAGGGCAGGGGGGACTGAAGCTTTCTTT	CASRAGGTEAFF
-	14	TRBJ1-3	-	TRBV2	TGTGCCAGCAGTGACGGGAGCTCTGGAAACACCATATATTTT	CASSDGSSGNTIYF
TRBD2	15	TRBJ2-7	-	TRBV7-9	TGTGCCAGCAGTCTAACGGGGGGGGCCGTCTACGAGCAGTACTTC	CASSLTGGAVYEQYF
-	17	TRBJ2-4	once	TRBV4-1	TGCGCCAGCAGCCAAGATGGTAGTGGCGGCGAACCAATTGTTCAGTACTTC	CASSQDGSGGEPIVQYF
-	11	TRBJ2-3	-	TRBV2	TGTGCCAGCACTTTGAGGGATACGCAGTATTTT	CASTLRDTQYF
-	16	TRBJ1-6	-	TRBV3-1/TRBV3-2	TGTGCCAGCAGCCAAGATCTGGGCGGGGCCGGTTCACCCCTCCACTTT	CASSQDLGGAGSPLHF
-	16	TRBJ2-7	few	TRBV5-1	TGCGCCAGCAGCCCCGGAGGGGGGGGCGGCTCCTACGAGCAGTACTTC	CASSPGGGGGSYEQYF
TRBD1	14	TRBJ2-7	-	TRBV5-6	TGTGCCAGCAGCTTATCACCCAGGGGGTCCGAGCAGTACTTC	CASSLSPRGSEQYF
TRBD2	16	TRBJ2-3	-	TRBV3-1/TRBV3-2	TGTGCCAGCAGCCAAGTACTAGCGGCTAGCACAGATACGCAGTATTTT	CASSQVLAASTDTQYF
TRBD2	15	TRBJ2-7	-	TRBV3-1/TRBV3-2	TGTGCCAGCAGTCCGACTAGCGGGAGTTCCTACGAGCAGTACTTC	CASSPTSGSSYEQYF
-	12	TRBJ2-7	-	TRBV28	TGTGCCAGCAATTCCATGTGGCACGAGCAGTACTTC	CASNSMWHEQYF
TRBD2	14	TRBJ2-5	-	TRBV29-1	TGCAGCGGGGGGACTAGCGGGAGCAAAGAGACCCAGTACTTC	CSGGTSGSKETQYF
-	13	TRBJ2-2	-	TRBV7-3	TGTGCCAGCAGCCAGCCAGGCTCCGGGGAGCTGTTTTTT	CASSQPGSGELFF
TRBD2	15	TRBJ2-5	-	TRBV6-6	TGTGCCAGCAGCTTACTAGCGGGAGGGATGGAGACCCAGTACTTC	CASSLLAGGMETQYF
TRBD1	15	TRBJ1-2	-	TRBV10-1	TGCGCCAGCAGGGTACCGGGACAGGGGGCTCATGGCTACACCTTC	CASRVPGQGAHGYTF
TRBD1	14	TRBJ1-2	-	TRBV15	TGTGCCACCAGCGAAAAAGACAGGGCCTATGGCTACACCTTC	CATSEKDRAYGYTF
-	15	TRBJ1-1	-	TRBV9	TGTGCCAGCAGCGTAGGTTACAGGCACAACACTGAAGCTTTCTTT	CASSVGYRHNTEAFF
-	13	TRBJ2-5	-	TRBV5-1	TGCGCCAGCAGCTTCAGGGGCCGAGAGACCCAGTACTTC	CASSFRGRETQYF
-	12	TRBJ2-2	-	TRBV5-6	TGTGCCAGCAGCTTGGGGGCGGGGGAGCTGTTTTTT	CASSLGAGELFF
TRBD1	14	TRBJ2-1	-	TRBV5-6	TGTGCCAGCAGCTTCGGGACAGTTCGGAATGAGCAGTTCTTC	CASSFGTVRNEQFF
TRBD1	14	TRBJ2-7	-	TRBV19	TGTGCCAGTAGGCCGGGACAGGGGTCCTACGAGCAGTACTTC	CASRPGQGSYEQYF
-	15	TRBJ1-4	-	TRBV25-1	TGTGCCAGCGCACTAATCAGGGGACCTAATGAAAAACTGTTTTTT	CASALIRGPNEKLFF
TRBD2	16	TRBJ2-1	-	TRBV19	TGTGCCAGTAGTATAGGTAGACTAGCGGGGAGAGGGGAGCAGTTCTTC	CASSIGRLAGRGEQFF
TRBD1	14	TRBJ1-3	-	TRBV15	TGTGCCACCAGTCCAGACAGGGCTGGAAACACCATATATTTT	CATSPDRAGNTIYF
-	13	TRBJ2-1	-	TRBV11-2	TGTGCCAGCAGCTCACCCCCTAGAAATGAGCAGTTCTTC	CASSSPPRNEQFF
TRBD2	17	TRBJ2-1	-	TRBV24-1	TGTGCCACCAGCAACAGGGGCGGTAGCGGGAGGGCCGATGAGCAGTTCTTC	CATSNRGGSGRADEQFF
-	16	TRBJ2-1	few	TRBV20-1	TGCAGTGCTAGTTACTCGGCTGCTAGCTCCTACAATGAGCAGTTCTTC	CSASYSAASSYNEQFF
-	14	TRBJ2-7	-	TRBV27	TGTGCCAGCAGTCTCGCCATCTCCGGGAACGAGCAGTACTTC	CASSLAISGNEQYF
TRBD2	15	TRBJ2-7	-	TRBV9	TGTGCCAGCAGTGCCGGGACTAGCGGGACCTACGAGCAGTACTTC	CASSAGTSGTYEQYF
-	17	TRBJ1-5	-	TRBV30	TGTGCCTGGAGTCCTGGGGTGGGAGGGGCTAGCAATCAGCCCCAGCATTTT	CAWSPGVGGASNQPQHF
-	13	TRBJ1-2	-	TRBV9	TGTGCCAGCAGCGGCGGACGGGGTTATGGCTACACCTTC	CASSGGRGYGYTF
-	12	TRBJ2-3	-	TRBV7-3	TGTGCCAGCAGCTCCGACTTCAGTGGGCAGTATTTT	CASSSDFSGQYF
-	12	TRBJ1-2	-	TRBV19	TGTGCCAGTAGTATGGACAGCTATGGCTACACCTTC	CASSMDSYGYTF
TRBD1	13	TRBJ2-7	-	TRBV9	TGTGCCAGCAGCGCGGGACAGGGGACCGAGCAGTACTTC	CASSAGQGTEQYF
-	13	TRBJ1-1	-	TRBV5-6	TGTGCCAGCAGCTTGGCGCGTGGGCTTGAAGCTTTCTTT	CASSLARGLEAFF
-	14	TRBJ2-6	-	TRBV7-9	TGTGCCAGCAGCCGACTTCCGGGGGCCAACGTCCTGACTTTC	CASSRLPGANVLTF
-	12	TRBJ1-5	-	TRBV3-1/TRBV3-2	TGTGCCAGCAGCCAGAGTTCCGGGGCCCAGCATTTT	CASSQSSGAQHF
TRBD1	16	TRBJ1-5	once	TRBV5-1	TGCGCCAGCAGCTTGGGGCCGACAGGGCGCAATCAGCCCCAGCATTTT	CASSLGPTGRNQPQHF
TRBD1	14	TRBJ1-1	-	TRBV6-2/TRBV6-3	TGTGCCAGCAGTTCGACAGGGATTAACACTGAAGCTTTCTTT	CASSSTGINTEAFF
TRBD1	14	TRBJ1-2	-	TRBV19	TGTGCCAGTAGTCCAAGACAGGGACAAAAGGGCTACACCTTC	CASSPRQGQKGYTF
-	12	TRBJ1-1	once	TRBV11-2	TGTGCCAGCTCCTCTTTAGGCGGGGAAGCTTTCTTT	CASSSLGGEAFF
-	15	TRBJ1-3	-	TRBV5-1	TGCGCCAGCAGCTTAATAGGGGATCCTGGAAACACCATATATTTT	CASSLIGDPGNTIYF
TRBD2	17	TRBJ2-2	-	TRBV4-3	TGCGCCAGCAGCCAAGCAAGCGGGGGGTTGAACACCGGGGAGCTGTTTTTT	CASSQASGGLNTGELFF
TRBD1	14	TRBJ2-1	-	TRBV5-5	TGTGCCAGCAGCTTACGACAGGGAAAGAATGAGCAGTTCTTC	CASSLRQGKNEQFF
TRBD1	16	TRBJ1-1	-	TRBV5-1	TGCGCCAGCAGCTCCGGGACAGGGTGGGGTAACACTGAAGCTTTCTTT	CASSSGTGWGNTEAFF
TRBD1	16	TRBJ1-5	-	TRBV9	TGTGCCAGCAGCGTTTCCGGGACAGGGATGGGACAGCCCCAGCATTTT	CASSVSGTGMGQPQHF
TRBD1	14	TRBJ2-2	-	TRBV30	TGTGCCTGGAGTTTTACAGGGGGCACCGGGGAGCTGTTTTTT	CAWSFTGGTGELFF